This T cell receptor (beta chain) derives from a study of T cells in tuberculosis. TCR-alpha and TCR-beta chains were sequenced unpaired. The method was immunoSEQ multiplex PCR; TCRdb's version includes in-frame clones alone and lacks a portion of them. The sample lists around 50,000 clones, approximately 88% seen once, with 21% in the top ten. There are 15 residues in the CDR3. Trimming removed 4 bases from V and 3 bases from J; junction bases left unmatched: 5. Germline V gene data show CDR1 as SGHVS and CDR2 as FQNEAQ. Sorting used thawed, overnight-rested PBMC stained with anti-CD3, a viability dye and GMM-loaded CD1B tetramer. The CD1B tetramers carried C32 glucose monomycolate purified from Rhodococcus equi. From each donor, about 100,000 tetramer-negative cells were sorted.

The receptor was isolated from an adult woman with latent tuberculosis. Sequencing was done on a sample of CD1b-GMM tetramer-negative cells sorted from PBMCs. This chain uses TRBV7-8 with TRBJ2-7; 11 bases map to TRBD2. CDR3 in DNA: TGTGCCAGCAGCTCCGGACTAGCGGGTATCTACGAGCAGTACTTC. Protein product: CASSSGLAGIYEQYF.